This T cell receptor beta chain was sequenced in a study of shared clonotypes between healthy human individuals. Germline CDR1 is MGHRA and CDR2 is YSYEKL. Losses at the gene ends were 2 bases for V and 6 bases for J; bases not matched to a gene: 9. This CDR3 has 17 residues. In the original processing: ImmunoSEQ yielded junction-only sequences lacking quality scores, so filtering differed. The method was immunoSEQ multiplex PCR; TCRdb's version includes in-frame clones alone and lacks a portion of them. That table furnishes V, J and clone size, whereas the DNA furnished D and trimming. The repertoire holds 1.5 million to 2.5 million clones, with approximately 94% as singletons. With regard to this clone: Its antigen is undetermined.

Points from the study as a whole: Despite large depth, sorted-subset datasets appeared incompletely sequenced.

The naive CD8 subset, CD45RO-negative cells positively selected for CCR7, excluded terminally differentiated effector memory CD45RA+ cells. The receptor comes from a man aged 18 to 29 in good health. Sequencing used naive CD8+ T cells sorted from blood. The chain joins TRBV4-1 to TRBJ2-1, with 11 bases lining up with TRBD2. The CDR3 coding sequence is TGCGCCAGCAGCCAATCTATAGCGGGAGGGGTCCGCAATGAGCAGTTCTTC. Its translation: CASSQSIAGGVRNEQFF.